This TCR beta chain was sequenced in a study of cytomegalovirus exposure and HLA in healthy donors. Overall study: Inside one of the first data releases sat about 85 million unique TCRs taken from HLA-typed donors. Study results and limitations: Three CMV-associated chains proved CMV antigen-specific in vitro. Published work reported that the classifier diagnosed cytomegalovirus status with high specificity and sensitivity.

Of note for this clone: Its matching antigen is unknown.

The study ran its PCR with 60 Vbeta and 13 Jbeta primers. TCRdb's table, derived via immunoSEQ multiplex PCR, lists solely in-frame clones and lacks some. The sample contains some 170,000 clones, about 69% of which appear only once. The CDR3 is 17 amino acids. V lost 5 bases, J lost 0 bases, and 20 bases lay in between. In germline, CDR1 is SGHVS, CDR2 FNYEAQ. Nobody recorded the CMV serostatus of this donor. The V call is TRBV7-6, the J call TRBJ2-7; tentative D call: TRBD2 (6 bases). The sequence was obtained from a human donor in good health. Sequenced sample: PBMCs. CDR3 protein: CASSPIPGLKSSYEQYF. CDR3 bases: TGTGCCAGCAGCCCGATCCCGGGACTCAAGAGCTCCTACGAGCAGTACTTC. The whole variable domain, remainder taken from reference TRBV7-6 and TRBJ2-7, is GAGVSQSPRYKVTKRGQDVALRCDPISGHVSLYWYRQALGQGPEFLTYFNYEAQQDKSGLPNDRFSAERPEGSISTLTIQRTEQRDSAMYRCASSPIPGLKSSYEQYFGPGTRLTVT.